The 18 T cell receptor beta chains listed next were all sequenced from one sample in a study of T cells in Graves' hyperthyroidism and ophthalmopathy. There were TCR beta CDR3 regions amplified from RNA transcripts. During a first-round RT-PCR of the TCR CDR3, the HTBI primer set was used. TCRdb passed the multiplex PCR reads through MiXCR, listing each CDR3 protein once. The table has approximately 610,000 distinct CDR3 sequences, over 12% seen once. The sample was blood. Source of these receptors: a woman aged 35 to 49 with Graves' ophthalmopathy.

This clonotype has a handful of counts. The chain employs TRBV29-1 and TRBJ2-7; tentative D call: TRBD2 (5 bases). This CDR3 region has 15 residues. Germline CDR1 is SQVTM and CDR2 is ANQGSEA. Trimming took 2 bases from V and 0 from J, leaving 14 bases between them. CDR3 protein: CSVETPGDLSYEQYF. CDR3 DNA: TGCAGCGTTGAAACCCCCGGGGATCTCTCCTACGAGCAGTACTTC.

In this sample, this clonotype turned up a few times. CDR3 amino acids: CAWGQVSSGANVLTF. Here the CDR3 DNA reads TGTGCCTGGGGGCAGGTTTCCTCTGGGGCCAACGTCCTGACTTTC. The genes are TRBV30 and TRBJ2-6; D unresolved. Germline CDR1 reads GTSNPN; CDR2 reads SVGIG (reference sequence). CDR3 length: 15 residues. Trimming removed 5 bases at V and 0 bases at J, with 11 bases between.

The sample holds many counts of this clonotype. The chain joins TRBV6-5 to TRBJ2-5; D perhaps matches TRBD2 (6 bases). The CDR3 runs 14 residues. Per germline, CDR1 MNHEY and CDR2 SVGAGI. V dropped 2 bases and J dropped 3 bases, with 10 bases sitting between them. In DNA form, the CDR3 reads TGTGCCAGCAGTTACCGGTGGAGGGAAGAGACCCAGTACTTC. The encoded protein is CASSYRWREETQYF.

This clonotype showed up many times. The chain recombines TRBV19 with TRBJ1-5; unclear D gene. This CDR3 spans 14 amino acids. CDR1 is LNHDA, CDR2 SQIVND, per germline (reference sequence). V was clipped by 3 bases and J by 7 bases, with 13 bases between them. The CDR3 here is CASSIIGPIQPQHF. The CDR3 DNA sequence: TGTGCCAGTAGTATCATTGGGCCCATCCAGCCCCAGCATTTT. Full variable domain (remainder filled in from reference TRBV19 and TRBJ1-5): DGGITQSPKYLFRKEGQNVTLSCEQNLNHDAMYWYRQDPGQGLRLIYYSQIVNDFQKGDIAEGYSVSREKKESFPLTVTSAQKNPTAFYLCASSIIGPIQPQHFGDGTRLSIL.

This clonotype was counted at least ten times. The J gene is TRBJ2-5, the V gene TRBV6-5; D might be TRBD2 (6 bases). Trimming took 4 bases from V and 5 from J, leaving 14 bases between them. Per germline, CDR1 MNHEY and CDR2 SVGAGI. The CDR3 totals 14 residues. CDR3 nucleotides: TGTGCCAGCAGTTCACGACTAGTTTCGGAGACCCAGTACTTC. It encodes CASSSRLVSETQYF.

A few counts support this clonotype. The V gene is TRBV11-2, the J gene TRBJ2-3, with TRBD2 identical over 10 bases. Germline V lookup: CDR1 SGHAT, CDR2 FQNNGV. The CDR3 extends over 16 amino acids. With 3 bases clipped from V and 2 bases from J, the junction kept 5 bases outside the gene matches. In nucleotides, the CDR3 is TGTGCCAGCAGCTTGGGACTAGCGTCCTACACAGATACGCAGTATTTT. This gives the protein CASSLGLASYTDTQYF.

This clonotype was seen ten or more times. The rearrangement links TRBV6-5 to TRBJ2-5, with 8 bases that match TRBD1. The CDR3 runs 15 residues. Losses at the gene ends were 7 bases for V and 5 bases for J; bases not matched to a gene: 12. CDR1 is MNHEY and CDR2 is SVGAGI in the germline V gene. The CDR3 spells CASTSGTGLGETQYF. CDR3 coding DNA: TGTGCCAGCACGTCCGGGACAGGCTTGGGGGAGACCCAGTACTTC.

The rearrangement links TRBV7-2 to TRBJ1-3, with D tentatively TRBD1 (5 bases). CDR1 and CDR2 (germline): SGHTA, FQGNSA. V was pared by 3 bases and J by 4 bases, with 13 bases between. The CDR3 runs to 15 residues. The CDR3: CASSFGQGKGNTIYF. CDR3 DNA sequence: TGTGCCAGCAGCTTTGGCCAGGGTAAAGGAAACACCATATATTTT.

This clonotype was counted at least ten times. The rearrangement joins TRBV28 to TRBJ2-5; D possibly uses TRBD1 or TRBD2 (6 bases each). In germline, CDR1 is MDHEN, CDR2 SYDVKM. Trimming removed 7 bases at V and 5 bases at J, with 14 bases between. The CDR3 extends over 13 amino acids. DNA for the CDR3: TGTGCCAGCAATCCCGGGGGCGGGGAGACCCAGTACTTC. This sequence encodes CASNPGGGETQYF.

V gene TRBV28 combines with J gene TRBJ2-5; TRBD2 is a possible D gene (5 bases). Between the trimmed V and J ends, which lost 3 bases and 5 bases, there was a span of 10 bases. Per germline, CDR1 MDHEN and CDR2 SYDVKM. The CDR3 is 13 residues long. The CDR3, as DNA: TGTGCCAGCAGTTTCGGGGTGGAGGAGACCCAGTACTTC. This gives the protein CASSFGVEETQYF.

This clonotype was found many times. The gene calls are TRBV29-1 and TRBJ2-2, with D hard to call. Germline assignment: CDR1 SQVTM and CDR2 ANQGSEA. This CDR3 is built from 15 residues. The V and J ends lost 2 bases and 1 base respectively, with 11 bases between them. The CDR3 is CSVERLGKNTGELFF. For the CDR3, the DNA is TGCAGCGTTGAACGTCTAGGGAAGAACACCGGGGAGCTGTTTTTT.

The sample holds many counts of this clonotype. The rearrangement uses TRBV6-5 and TRBJ1-5; D not certain. CDR3 length equals 13 residues. V was shortened by 8 bases and J by 0 bases, with 8 bases between the two germline ends. Germline V gene data show CDR1 as MNHEY and CDR2 as SVGAGI. CDR3 DNA: TGTGCCAGCGCCACAGATAGCAATCAGCCCCAGCATTTT. It translates to CASATDSNQPQHF.

This clonotype was seen repeatedly, ten times or more. Germline and junction disagree at one end, which may indicate a read error. The rearrangement joins TRBV12-3 or TRBV12-4 to TRBJ2-3; TRBD2 agrees at 10 bases. This CDR3 region has 14 residues. The CDR3 coding sequence is TGTGCCAGCAGTGCTAGCGGGAGCATAGATACGCAGTATTTT. Amino acid sequence: CASSASGSIDTQYF.

This clonotype occurred many times. This chain uses TRBV28 with TRBJ1-2; 9 bases match TRBD1. Germline lookup yields CDR1 MDHEN and CDR2 SYDVKM. V was clipped by 6 bases and J by 4 bases; unmatched bases: 9. This CDR3 comprises 15 residues. The CDR3 bases are TGTGCCAGCAGACCGACAGGGGGACTTGGCTATGGCTACACCTTC. Residues: CASRPTGGLGYGYTF.

In its sample, this clonotype was seen many times. This chain uses TRBV20-1 with TRBJ2-7; D is perhaps TRBD2 (6 bases). The V gene lost 6 bases and the J gene lost 3 bases, with 15 bases spanning the gap. This CDR3 has 13 residues. Germline lookup yields CDR1 DFQATT and CDR2 SNEGSKA (reference sequence). CDR3 residues: CSAPSGGHYEQYF. Written as DNA, the CDR3 is TGCAGTGCCCCCAGCGGAGGGCACTACGAGCAGTACTTC.

The chain combines TRBV28 with TRBJ2-5, with TRBD1 identical over 7 bases. V gave up 9 bases and J gave up 7 bases; unmatched junction bases: 14. CDR1 MDHEN and CDR2 SYDVKM come from the germline V gene. CDR3 length equals 14 residues. The CDR3 is CASRRTGGILTQYF. DNA for the CDR3: TGTGCCAGTAGGAGGACAGGCGGAATACTGACCCAGTACTTC.

This clonotype was counted many times. This chain joins TRBV6-2 or TRBV6-3 and TRBJ2-7, with D perhaps TRBD1 or TRBD2 (5 bases each). From germline, CDR1 is MNHEY and CDR2 SVGEGT. The CDR3 has 13 amino acids. Trimming stripped 4 bases from V and 1 base from J, with 8 bases between. The CDR3 DNA is TGTGCCAGCAGTTGGGGACGGTCCTACGAGCAGTACTTC. This translates into CASSWGRSYEQYF.

V is TRBV30 and J is TRBJ2-2; D remains ambiguous. Looked up from germline, CDR1 is GTSNPN and CDR2 is SVGIG (reference sequence). The CDR3 runs 13 residues. The V and J ends lost 3 bases and 0 bases respectively, with 5 bases between them. The CDR3 region has the DNA TGTGCCTGGAGGGGGACGAACACCGGGGAGCTGTTTTTT. Amino acid sequence: CAWRGTNTGELFF.